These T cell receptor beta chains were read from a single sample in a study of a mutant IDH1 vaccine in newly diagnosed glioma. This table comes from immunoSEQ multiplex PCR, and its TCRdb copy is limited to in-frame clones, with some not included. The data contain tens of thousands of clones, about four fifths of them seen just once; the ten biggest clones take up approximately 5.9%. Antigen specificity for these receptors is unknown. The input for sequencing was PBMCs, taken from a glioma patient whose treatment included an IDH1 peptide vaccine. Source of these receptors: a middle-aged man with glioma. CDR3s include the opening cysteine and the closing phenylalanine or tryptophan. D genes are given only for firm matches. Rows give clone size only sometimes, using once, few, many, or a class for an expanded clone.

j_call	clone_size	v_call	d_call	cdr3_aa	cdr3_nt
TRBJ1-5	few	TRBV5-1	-	CASSPGGGGEPQHF	TGCGCCAGCAGCCCTGGCGGAGGGGGGGAGCCCCAGCATTTT
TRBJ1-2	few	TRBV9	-	CASSVMSTNYGYTF	TGTGCCAGCAGCGTAATGTCAACAAACTATGGCTACACCTTC
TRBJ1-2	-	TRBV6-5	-	CASSYSGASRDGYTF	TGTGCCAGCAGTTACTCTGGGGCATCGCGAGATGGCTACACCTTC
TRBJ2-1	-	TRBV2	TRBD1	CASSAGQNLANEQFF	TGTGCCAGCAGTGCGGGACAGAATCTCGCCAATGAGCAGTTCTTC
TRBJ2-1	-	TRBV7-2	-	CASSLVASSDNEQFF	TGTGCCAGCAGCTTAGTAGCTAGTTCTGACAATGAGCAGTTCTTC
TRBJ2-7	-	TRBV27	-	CASSPKAGFEDEQYF	TGTGCCAGCAGTCCGAAGGCAGGCTTCGAGGACGAGCAGTACTTC
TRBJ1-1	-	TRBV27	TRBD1	CASSETGFYTEAFF	TGTGCCAGCAGTGAGACAGGGTTCTACACTGAAGCTTTCTTT
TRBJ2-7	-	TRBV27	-	CASSLGASTYEQYF	TGTGCCAGCAGTTTGGGCGCCTCCACCTACGAGCAGTACTTC
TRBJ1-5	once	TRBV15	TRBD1	CATSRAVDRVGNQPQHF	TGTGCCACCAGCAGAGCTGTGGACAGGGTAGGAAATCAGCCCCAGCATTTT
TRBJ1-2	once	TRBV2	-	CASSRGGVSYTF	TGTGCCAGCAGCCGGGGGGGGGTGAGCTACACCTTC
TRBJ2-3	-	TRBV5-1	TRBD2	CASSLGEGLAANTQYF	TGCGCCAGCAGCTTGGGGGAGGGACTAGCGGCGAATACGCAGTATTTT
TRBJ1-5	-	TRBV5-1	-	CASSLDDPVNQPQHF	TGCGCCAGCAGCTTGGACGACCCCGTGAACCAGCCCCAGCATTTT
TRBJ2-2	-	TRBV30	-	CAWSLLAVKGGELFF	TGTGCCTGGAGTCTTTTAGCGGTGAAAGGCGGGGAGCTGTTTTTT
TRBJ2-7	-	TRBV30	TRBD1	CAWSPDRGSYEQYF	TGTGCCTGGAGTCCCGACAGGGGCTCCTACGAGCAGTACTTC
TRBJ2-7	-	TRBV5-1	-	CASSLPPDYEQYF	TGCGCCAGCAGCTTACCGCCTGACTACGAGCAGTACTTC
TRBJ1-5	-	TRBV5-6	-	CASSLGVGGYNQPQHF	TGTGCCAGCAGCTTGGGGGTTGGGGGTTACAATCAGCCCCAGCATTTT
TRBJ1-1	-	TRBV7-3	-	CASSLNANTEAFF	TGTGCCAGCAGCTTAAACGCGAACACTGAAGCTTTCTTT
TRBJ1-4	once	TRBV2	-	CASRQYSDTNEKLFF	TGTGCCAGCCGACAATACTCTGACACTAATGAAAAACTGTTTTTT
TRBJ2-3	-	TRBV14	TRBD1	CASSHGTGTLTDTQYF	TGTGCCAGCAGCCACGGGACAGGAACCCTCACAGATACGCAGTATTTT
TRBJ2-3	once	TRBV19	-	CASNFRPGEDTQYF	TGTGCCAGTAATTTCAGGCCTGGCGAAGATACGCAGTATTTT
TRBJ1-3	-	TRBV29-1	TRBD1	CSAGQGEAGNTIYF	TGCAGCGCAGGGCAGGGGGAAGCTGGAAACACCATATATTTT
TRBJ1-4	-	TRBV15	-	CATSRAGAANEKLFF	TGTGCCACCAGCAGAGCTGGGGCCGCTAATGAAAAACTGTTTTTT
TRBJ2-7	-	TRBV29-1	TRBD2	CSVVGGDSYEQYF	TGCAGCGTTGTCGGGGGGGACTCCTACGAGCAGTACTTC
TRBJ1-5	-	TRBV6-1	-	CASSQGGSNQPQHF	TGTGCCAGCAGCCAGGGCGGTAGCAATCAGCCCCAGCATTTT
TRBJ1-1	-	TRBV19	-	CASSIASRGVNTEAFF	TGTGCCAGTAGTATCGCGTCACGGGGGGTGAACACTGAAGCTTTCTTT
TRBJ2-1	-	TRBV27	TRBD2	CASSSRTSERYNEQFF	TGTGCCAGCAGCTCGCGGACTAGCGAGAGATACAATGAGCAGTTCTTC
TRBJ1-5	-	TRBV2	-	CASSATQVGNQPQHF	TGTGCCAGCAGTGCCACCCAGGTTGGCAATCAGCCCCAGCATTTT
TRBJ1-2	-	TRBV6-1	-	CASRDRPPSYGYTF	TGTGCCAGCAGGGACAGACCACCCAGCTATGGCTACACCTTC
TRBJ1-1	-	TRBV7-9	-	CASSLSGLGTEAFF	TGTGCCAGCAGCTTGTCAGGGTTGGGCACTGAAGCTTTCTTT
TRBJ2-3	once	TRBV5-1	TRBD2	CASATVGSGSTDTQYF	TGCGCCAGCGCGACCGTGGGTAGCGGGAGTACAGATACGCAGTATTTT
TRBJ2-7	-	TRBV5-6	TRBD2	CASSGGTSGEQYF	TGTGCCAGCAGCGGCGGGACTAGCGGTGAGCAGTACTTC
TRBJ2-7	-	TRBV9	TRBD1	CASSAGTVGYEQYF	TGTGCCAGCAGCGCCGGGACAGTTGGCTACGAGCAGTACTTC
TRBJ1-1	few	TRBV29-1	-	CSVAGGTYTEAFF	TGCAGCGTGGCGGGCGGAACTTACACTGAAGCTTTCTTT
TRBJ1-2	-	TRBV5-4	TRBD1	CASSTQGKGYGYTF	TGTGCCAGCAGCACACAGGGGAAAGGCTATGGCTACACCTTC
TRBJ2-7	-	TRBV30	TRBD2	CACPREGSSYEQYF	TGTGCCTGTCCTAGGGAGGGAAGCTCCTACGAGCAGTACTTC